Listed below are T cell receptor beta chains from one sample, sequenced in a study of blood T cell repertoires in COVID-19. Repertoires were generated with immunoSEQ multiplex PCR, while TCRdb's copy carries only in-frame clones and drops some. In the table there are under 150,000 clones, roughly 90% of which are singletons. Source material: PBMCs or T cells enriched from blood (not recorded which). The receptors derive from a woman aged 45-59 years who had recovered from COVID-19. The CDR3 runs from the conserved cysteine through the conserved F or W. Each record gives: J gene, D gene, V gene, clone size, CDR3 protein, CDR3 DNA. D genes are given only for firm matches. Expanded clones get a size class; other rows say once, few or many, or leave the size out.

TRBJ2-7,TRBD2,TRBV5-1,NA,CASSSSGGPPYEQYF,TGCGCCAGCAGCTCTAGCGGGGGCCCCCCCTACGAGCAGTACTTC
TRBJ1-1,TRBD1,TRBV3-1/TRBV3-2,NA,CASSQAGGLVPEAFF,TGTGCCAGCAGCCAAGCAGGGGGATTGGTCCCTGAAGCTTTCTTT
TRBJ1-2,NA,TRBV7-2,NA,CASREPGQKHGYTF,TGTGCCAGCAGGGAACCGGGACAAAAACATGGCTACACCTTC
TRBJ2-5,TRBD1,TRBV10-1,NA,CASSEDRVETQYF,TGCGCCAGCAGTGAGGACAGGGTCGAGACCCAGTACTTC
TRBJ1-3,NA,TRBV5-5,once,CASSLVQGYSGNTIYF,TGTGCCAGCAGCTTGGTTCAGGGATACTCTGGAAACACCATATATTTT
TRBJ2-7,NA,TRBV5-4,once,CASSAPGVGEQYF,TGTGCCAGCAGCGCCCCCGGGGTAGGGGAGCAGTACTTC
TRBJ2-7,NA,TRBV9,once,CASSPGRFLSYEQYF,TGTGCCAGCTCCCCGGGGAGGTTCCTCTCCTACGAGCAGTACTTC
TRBJ2-2,TRBD1,TRBV7-8,NA,CASSLRDRGTGELFF,TGTGCCAGCAGCTTAAGGGACAGGGGAACCGGGGAGCTGTTTTTT
TRBJ1-5,NA,TRBV7-2,NA,CASSVREGNQPQHF,TGTGCCAGCAGCGTCCGGGAAGGCAATCAGCCCCAGCATTTT
TRBJ2-3,TRBD2,TRBV5-1,NA,CASSLGLAGDLTDTQYF,TGCGCCAGCAGCTTGGGGCTAGCGGGGGACCTCACAGATACGCAGTATTTT
TRBJ1-6,NA,TRBV28,NA,CASSLWRPTIIHPPPPLHF,TGTGCCAGCAGTTTATGGCGGCCGACTATAATTCACCCCCCCCCTCCCCTCCACTTT
TRBJ2-3,NA,TRBV21-1,once,CASSKDRIRTSGACTDTQYF,TGTGCCAGCAGCAAAGATCGAATTCGGACTAGCGGGGCGTGCACAGATACGCAGTATTTT
TRBJ2-7,NA,TRBV7-8,NA,CASSLNRVKGSEQYF,TGTGCCAGCAGCTTGAACAGGGTAAAGGGGTCCGAGCAGTACTTC
TRBJ2-3,TRBD1,TRBV4-1,NA,CASSLQGIGTDTQYF,TGCGCCAGCAGCCTACAGGGGATTGGCACAGATACGCAGTATTTT
TRBJ2-7,TRBD1,TRBV29-1,many,CSGGVGGGEQYF,TGCAGCGGGGGAGTAGGGGGCGGCGAGCAGTACTTC
TRBJ1-1,NA,TRBV11-2,NA,CASSLAPNGNTEAFF,TGTGCCAGCAGCTTAGCCCCCAACGGGAACACTGAAGCTTTCTTT
TRBJ2-3,NA,TRBV5-4,NA,CASSLSSNTQYF,TGTGCCAGCAGCTTAAGTAGTAATACGCAGTATTTT
TRBJ2-3,TRBD1,TRBV3-1/TRBV3-2,NA,CASNTGGSLTDTQYF,TGTGCCAGCAATACAGGGGGCTCCCTCACAGATACGCAGTATTTT
TRBJ2-2,TRBD2,TRBV24-1,NA,CATSAAGRETGELFF,TGTGCCACCAGTGCGGCTGGGCGGGAGACCGGGGAGCTGTTTTTT
TRBJ2-7,NA,TRBV9,NA,CASSVLAGVTYEQYF,TGTGCCAGCAGCGTTTTGGCAGGTGTAACCTACGAGCAGTACTTC
TRBJ2-1,TRBD2,TRBV7-6,NA,CASSSEVGRGSYNEQFF,TGTGCCAGCAGCTCAGAGGTCGGGAGGGGCTCCTACAATGAGCAGTTCTTC
TRBJ2-7,TRBD1,TRBV11-3,NA,CASSFPRDSPSYEQYF,TGTGCCAGCAGCTTCCCCCGGGACAGCCCCTCCTACGAGCAGTACTTC
TRBJ2-5,TRBD2,TRBV4-1,NA,CASSQEGLAGGGKETQYF,TGCGCCAGCAGCCAAGAGGGTCTAGCGGGGGGTGGGAAAGAGACCCAGTACTTC
TRBJ2-7,NA,TRBV6-5,once,CASSMEQAYEQYF,TGTGCCAGCAGTATGGAACAGGCTTACGAGCAGTACTTC
TRBJ1-2,NA,TRBV7-9,NA,CASSLTTGSYGYTF,TGTGCCAGCAGCTTAACGACCGGGTCCTATGGCTACACCTTC
TRBJ2-3,TRBD2,TRBV11-3,NA,CASSLRQELAGGWDTQYF,TGTGCCAGCAGCTTAAGACAGGAACTAGCGGGGGGGTGGGATACGCAGTATTTT
TRBJ2-7,TRBD1,TRBV6-5,NA,CASYSPGQGHEQYF,TGTGCCAGCTACTCCCCGGGACAGGGCCACGAGCAGTACTTC
TRBJ1-2,NA,TRBV10-3,few,CAITRGSNYGYTF,TGTGCCATCACGCGGGGTTCCAACTATGGCTACACCTTC
TRBJ1-4,NA,TRBV12-3/TRBV12-4,NA,CASSLRENEKLFF,TGTGCCAGCAGTTTGCGGGAGAATGAAAAACTGTTTTTT
TRBJ1-2,NA,TRBV2,NA,CASRAELGVFYGYTF,TGTGCCAGCAGGGCCGAGTTAGGGGTGTTCTATGGCTACACCTTC
TRBJ1-1,NA,TRBV10-2,NA,CASSESAANTEAFF,TGCGCCAGCAGTGAGTCGGCGGCGAACACTGAAGCTTTCTTT
TRBJ1-5,NA,TRBV7-2,NA,CASSLGGQINQPQHF,TGTGCCAGCAGCTTAGGGGGCCAGATAAATCAGCCCCAGCATTTT
TRBJ1-3,NA,TRBV29-1,NA,CSVVRGTGNTIYF,TGCAGCGTTGTGAGAGGGACTGGAAACACCATATATTTT
TRBJ2-2,NA,TRBV10-2,NA,CASSERNPGTLTGELFF,TGCGCCAGCAGTGAGCGAAACCCCGGGACATTGACCGGGGAGCTGTTTTTT
TRBJ2-3,TRBD2,TRBV29-1,few,CSVRRLAGSVQADTQYF,TGCAGCGTACGCCGACTAGCGGGATCCGTTCAGGCAGATACGCAGTATTTT
TRBJ2-1,NA,TRBV6-1,once,CASSEVGVNEQFF,TGTGCCAGCAGTGAAGTAGGAGTCAATGAGCAGTTCTTC
TRBJ2-2,NA,TRBV5-1,once,CASSLRRIHNTGELFF,TGCGCCAGCAGCTTGCGGAGAATCCATAACACCGGGGAGCTGTTTTTT
TRBJ1-5,TRBD1,TRBV19,few,CASGQGEGQPQHF,TGTGCCAGCGGACAGGGGGAAGGTCAGCCCCAGCATTTT
TRBJ1-1,TRBD1,TRBV10-3,few,CAISESRGQTISAFF,TGTGCCATCAGTGAGTCAAGGGGGCAGACCATTTCAGCTTTCTTT
TRBJ2-7,TRBD1,TRBV10-3,NA,CAARPGQPSYEQYF,TGTGCCGCTAGGCCGGGACAGCCATCCTACGAGCAGTACTTC
TRBJ2-6,TRBD1,TRBV27,NA,CASSLFAPGGSLNSGANVLTF,TGTGCCAGCAGTTTATTCGCCCCAGGGGGCTCACTAAACTCTGGGGCCAACGTCCTGACTTTC
TRBJ2-3,TRBD2,TRBV3-1/TRBV3-2,NA,CASSQERGGHSDTQYF,TGTGCCAGCAGCCAAGAGCGGGGGGGCCACTCAGATACGCAGTATTTT
TRBJ1-1,NA,TRBV19,NA,CASSLNSGHTEAFF,TGTGCCAGTAGTCTTAATTCGGGTCACACTGAAGCTTTCTTT
TRBJ1-1,TRBD1,TRBV11-3,NA,CASSSFGQGGTEAFF,TGTGCCAGCAGCTCTTTCGGACAGGGAGGGACTGAAGCTTTCTTT
TRBJ1-2,TRBD1,TRBV25-1,NA,CASSDAGQGYGYTF,TGTGCCAGCAGTGACGCGGGACAGGGTTATGGCTACACCTTC
TRBJ2-7,NA,TRBV5-6,NA,CASSLVRASSYEQYF,TGTGCCAGCAGCTTGGTGCGGGCAAGCTCCTACGAGCAGTACTTC
TRBJ2-3,TRBD2,TRBV15,NA,CATSARIKLAGSTDTQYF,TGTGCCACCAGCGCCCGTATAAAACTAGCGGGGAGCACAGATACGCAGTATTTT
TRBJ1-5,TRBD1,TRBV18,NA,CASSPTGGESQPQHF,TGTGCCAGCTCACCGACAGGGGGCGAGTCTCAGCCCCAGCATTTT
TRBJ2-7,NA,TRBV6-5,once,CASSPQGYEQYF,TGTGCCAGCAGTCCACAGGGCTACGAGCAGTACTTC
TRBJ1-5,NA,TRBV21-1,NA,CASSKKWERLPQHF,TGTGCCAGCAGCAAAAAATGGGAGCGTTTGCCCCAGCATTTT